Shown below are 27 T cell receptor beta chains from a single sample sequenced in a study of OX40 agonist ivuxolimab in advanced cancers. Sequencing was performed with immunoSEQ multiplex PCR; in TCRdb, only in-frame clones are kept and a portion is missing. The sample shows roughly 74,000 clones, 92% of them seen only once. Sequences were derived from CD4+ or CD8+ T cells sorted from blood, sampled in a trial of the OX40 agonist ivuxolimab. These receptors all come from an adult with an advanced solid tumor such as melanoma, head and neck, liver or kidney cancer.

The rearrangement links TRBV4-3 to TRBJ2-1, with D unresolved. The germline CDR1 and CDR2 sequences are LGHNA and YSLEER. V lost 1 base, J lost 5 bases, and 9 bases lay in between. The CDR3 extends over 14 amino acids. The CDR3 is CASSQVDLNNEQFF. The CDR3 DNA reads TGCGCCAGCAGCCAAGTAGACCTCAACAATGAGCAGTTCTTC.

On this clone itself: A far larger clone lies a single base away; this is likely a read error. This chain joins TRBV19 and TRBJ2-7; 7 nucleotides agree with TRBD1. Germline V CDR1 and CDR2: LNHDA, SQIVND (reference sequence). This CDR3 contains 14 residues. Trimming at V came to 6 bases and at J to 1 base, leaving 6 bases not matched to a gene. DNA of the CDR3: TGTGCCAGTAGCTCCGGGGACAGTTCCTACGAGCAGTACTTC. It encodes CASSSGDSSYEQYF.

J is TRBJ2-5 and V is TRBV4-3; 12 bases align to TRBD2. Germline V gene sequence: CDR1 LGHNA, CDR2 YSLEER. The CDR3 is 15 amino acids. After removal of 4 bases from V and 3 bases from J, the junction contained 3 bases not matched to a gene. The CDR3 DNA reads TGCGCCAGCAGCCCACTAGCGGGGGGTGAAGAGACCCAGTACTTC. As protein: CASSPLAGGEETQYF.

The chain employs TRBV11-2 and TRBJ2-5; weak D call: TRBD2 (6 bases). The CDR3 sequence is 14 residues long. The germline V and J ends were trimmed by 5 bases and 11 bases, with 21 bases remaining between them. Germline CDR1 is SGHAT and CDR2 is FQNNGV. For the CDR3, the DNA is TGTGCCAGCAGCCCGTACCGGCGGGGCATAGAGCAGTACTTC. It encodes CASSPYRRGIEQYF.

The chain uses TRBV10-3 and TRBJ2-5; 9 nucleotides line up with TRBD2. J was trimmed by 4 bases and V by 1 base; bases with no gene match: 4. Germline assignment: CDR1 ENHRY and CDR2 SYGVKD. This CDR3 comprises 15 residues. CDR3 region: CAISELASGVETQYF. CDR3 DNA: TGTGCCATCAGTGAGTTGGCTAGCGGGGTAGAGACCCAGTACTTC.

The chain combines TRBV5-6 with TRBJ1-2, with D unclear. Trimming pared 2 bases from V and 0 bases from J, leaving 8 bases between. CDR3 length: 14 amino acids. CDR1 SGHDT and CDR2 YYEEEE come from the germline V gene. CDR3 sequence reads: CASSFGDTNYGYTF. CDR3 nucleotide sequence: TGTGCCAGCAGCTTTGGAGACACTAACTATGGCTACACCTTC. The complete variable domain, with remaining parts taken from reference TRBV5-6 and TRBJ1-2, reads DAGVTQSPTHLIKTRGQQVTLRCSPKSGHDTVSWYQQALGQGPQFIFQYYEEEERQRGNFPDRFSGHQFPNYSSELNVNALLLGDSALYLCASSFGDTNYGYTFGSGTRLTVV.

The chain uses TRBV14 and TRBJ1-6, with D possibly TRBD1 on 6 matching bases. The V end was cut by 4 bases, the J end by 4 bases, with 14 bases between. CDR3 length equals 16 residues. Germline V CDR1 and CDR2: SGHDN, FVKESK. The CDR3 sequence: CASSPLGTTYNSPLHF. The CDR3 DNA follows: TGTGCCAGCAGCCCCTTGGGGACAACTTATAATTCACCCCTCCACTTT. Drawing the rest from reference TRBV14 and TRBJ1-6, the complete variable domain is EAGVTQFPSHSVIEKGQTVTLRCDPISGHDNLYWYRRVMGKEIKFLLHFVKESKQDESGMPNNRFLAERTGGTYSTLKVQPAELEDSGVYFCASSPLGTTYNSPLHFGNGTRLTVT.

The chain joins TRBV10-2 to TRBJ2-1; 8 bases are a match to TRBD2. The germline gives CDR1 WSHSY, CDR2 SAAADI. The CDR3 consists of 15 residues. V dropped 7 bases and J dropped 4; count of bases not matched to a gene: 9. The CDR3 DNA reads TGCGCCAGCAAGCCAGCGGGGGACGCATACAATGAGCAGTTCTTC. Its protein is CASKPAGDAYNEQFF.

The chain carries TRBV5-6 and TRBJ2-7; 15 bases align to TRBD2. V lost 5 bases and J lost 6; bases outside the gene matches: 6. In germline, CDR1 is SGHDT, CDR2 YYEEEE. The CDR3 sequence is 15 residues long. The CDR3 region is CASSYGLAGGSEQYF. Written as DNA, the CDR3 is TGTGCCAGCAGTTACGGACTAGCGGGGGGGAGCGAGCAGTACTTC.

This clone has a handful of counts. The chain recombines TRBV9 with TRBJ1-1, with D possibly TRBD1 on 6 matching bases. This CDR3 has 15 residues. Germline V gene lookup returns CDR1 SGDLS and CDR2 YYNGEE. The V end lost 0 bases, the J end lost 0 bases, and 9 bases lay between the germline ends. The CDR3 nucleotides read TGTGCCAGCAGCGTAGGAGACAGGATGAACACTGAAGCTTTCTTT. Protein sequence: CASSVGDRMNTEAFF.

The V gene is TRBV13, the J gene TRBJ2-2, with unresolved D. The CDR3 spans 15 residues. Looked up from germline, CDR1 is PRHDT and CDR2 is FYEKMQ (reference sequence). The V and J ends lost 5 bases and 4 bases respectively, with 14 bases between them. DNA of the CDR3: TGTGCCAGCAGCCCCCCGACGGTGGGCACCGGGGAGCTGTTTTTT. It yields the protein CASSPPTVGTGELFF.

This chain joins TRBV2 and TRBJ1-1; 8 bases line up with TRBD1. The V gene's germline CDR1 is SNHLY and CDR2 FYNNEI. There are 15 residues in the CDR3. Losses at the gene ends were 6 bases for V and 10 bases for J; bases not matched to a gene: 16. CDR3: CASRSLTGGFFGAFF. In nucleotides, the CDR3 is TGTGCCAGCAGAAGTCTCACAGGGGGTTTCTTCGGAGCTTTCTTT. The full variable domain, in which reference TRBV2 and TRBJ1-1 provide the parts outside the CDR3, is EPEVTQTPSHQVTQMGQEVILRCVPISNHLYFYWYRQILGQKVEFLVSFYNNEISEKSEIFDDQFSVERPDGSNFTLKIRSTKLEDSAMYFCASRSLTGGFFGAFFGQGTRLTVV.

Notes on this clone: An end of the junction differs from the germline gene, which may be a read error. The chain combines TRBV11-2 with TRBJ2-2; D may correspond to TRBD1 or TRBD2 (6 bases each). There are 15 residues in the CDR3. Germline loops: CDR1 SGHAT, CDR2 FQNNGV. CDR3 region: CASSLEGGVTGELFF. In DNA form, the CDR3 reads TGTGCCAGCAGCCTAGAGGGGGGAGTCACCGGGGAGCTGTTTTTT.

This clone is a singleton in its sample. This chain connects TRBV5-1 to TRBJ2-1; tentative D call: TRBD1 (6 bases). The CDR3 spans 15 residues. Germline CDR1 reads SGHRS; CDR2 reads YFSETQ. Trimming cost V 0 bases and J 2 bases, with 9 bases left between them. As DNA, the CDR3 is TGCGCCAGCAGCTTGGGGCAGGGGCCCTACAATGAGCAGTTCTTC. Translated: CASSLGQGPYNEQFF.

The CDR3, as DNA: TGTGCCAGCAGTGAAGAGAGGATCTCCCGGTACTATGGCTACACCTTC. This translates into CASSEERISRYYGYTF. The chain carries TRBV6-1 and TRBJ1-2; no firm D call. CDR1 MNHNS and CDR2 SASEGT come from the germline V gene. The CDR3 runs 16 residues. Trimming cost V 1 base and J 3 bases, with 15 bases left between them.

V gene TRBV19 combines with J gene TRBJ1-2, with 7 bases lining up with TRBD1. CDR3 length: 13 amino acids. Unmatched junction bases numbered 5, after V lost 6 bases and J lost 4 bases. CDR1 and CDR2 from the germline V gene are LNHDA and SQIVND (reference sequence). Written as DNA, the CDR3 is TGTGCCAGTAGCGCCGGGACAGCCTATGGCTACACCTTC. Its protein is CASSAGTAYGYTF.

V usage is TRBV6-6 and J usage is TRBJ2-7, with D possibly being TRBD1 (6 bases). V lost 1 base and J 2 bases, leaving 15 bases between the germline ends. Germline V lookup: CDR1 MNHNY, CDR2 SVGAGI (reference sequence). The CDR3 has 16 residues. DNA for the CDR3: TGTGCCAGCAGTTACTACCAAGTCCAGGGGACCTACGAGCAGTACTTC. Residues: CASSYYQVQGTYEQYF.

The chain uses TRBV19 and TRBJ1-2; no definite D call. Deletions cut 8 bases from V and 0 bases from J, with 10 bases between. The germline CDR1 and CDR2 sequences are LNHDA and SQIVND (reference sequence). This CDR3 comprises 13 residues. The CDR3 DNA sequence: TGTGCCAGTGCCTCTGGGCCTAACTATGGCTACACCTTC. Translated: CASASGPNYGYTF.

The chain combines TRBV29-1 with TRBJ2-7; 12 bases line up with TRBD1. Germline lookup yields CDR1 SQVTM and CDR2 ANQGSEA. This CDR3 contains 13 residues. Trimming at V came to 4 bases and at J to 7 bases, leaving 5 bases not matched to a gene. The CDR3 loop is CSVGPGQGAEQYF. CDR3 sequence (DNA): TGCAGCGTTGGTCCGGGACAGGGGGCTGAGCAGTACTTC.

This chain links TRBV27 with TRBJ1-1; unclear D gene. The germline gives CDR1 MNHEY, CDR2 SMNVEV (reference sequence). The CDR3 runs to 14 residues. Trimming took 0 bases from V and 1 from J, leaving 6 bases between them. CDR3 nucleotides: TGTGCCAGCAGTTTATCGGAGGGGAACACTGAAGCTTTCTTT. Amino acid sequence: CASSLSEGNTEAFF.

The V and J genes are TRBV5-4 and TRBJ2-1; perhaps TRBD2 as D (5 bases). The CDR3 contains 13 residues. CDR1 is SGHNT, CDR2 YYREEE, per germline (reference sequence). The ends were cut back, 5 bases at V and 3 bases at J, with 9 bases in the middle. CDR3 in DNA: TGTGCCAGCAGAAACCGGGGCTACAATGAGCAGTTCTTC. It codes for CASRNRGYNEQFF. The full variable domain, in which reference TRBV5-4 and TRBJ2-1 provide the parts outside the CDR3, is ETGVTQSPTHLIKTRGQQVTLRCSSQSGHNTVSWYQQALGQGPQFIFQYYREEENGRGNFPPRFSGLQFPNYSSELNVNALELDDSALYLCASRNRGYNEQFFGPGTRLTVL.

The rearrangement uses TRBV10-3 and TRBJ1-1; D perhaps matches TRBD1 (5 bases). The CDR3 runs to 15 residues. Looked up from germline, CDR1 is ENHRY and CDR2 is SYGVKD. V was trimmed by 0 bases and J by 5 bases, leaving 13 bases between them. The DNA for the CDR3 is TGTGCCATCAGTGAGTCGGGGGGTGCGGGGACTGAAGCTTTCTTT. This gives the protein CAISESGGAGTEAFF.

The chain couples TRBV13 to TRBJ2-2; TRBD2 might be the D (5 bases). In germline, CDR1 is PRHDT, CDR2 FYEKMQ (reference sequence). V gave up 5 bases and J gave up 1 base, with 11 bases separating them. This CDR3 spans 15 amino acids. The CDR3 sequence is CASSPWTLNTGELFF. Written as DNA, the CDR3 is TGTGCCAGCAGCCCCTGGACTCTGAACACCGGGGAGCTGTTTTTT.

V and J are TRBV30 and TRBJ2-6, with D uncertain. The V gene's germline CDR1 is GTSNPN and CDR2 SVGIG (reference sequence). Trimming pared 4 bases from V and 4 bases from J, leaving 14 bases between. This CDR3 comprises 15 residues. CDR3 sequence reads: CAWNSWESGANVLTF. CDR3 sequence (DNA): TGTGCCTGGAACTCATGGGAATCCGGGGCCAACGTCCTGACTTTC.

The chain combines TRBV4-1 with TRBJ2-1, with D maybe TRBD2 (7 bases). CDR1 is MGHRA, CDR2 YSYEKL, per germline. The CDR3 spans 14 residues. The V end was cut by 0 bases, the J end by 8 bases, with 11 bases between. CDR3 bases: TGCGCCAGCAGCCAAGAACAAGGGGGGGATGAGCAGTTCTTC. Encoded protein: CASSQEQGGDEQFF.

The chain uses TRBV7-8 and TRBJ2-7; D is perhaps TRBD2 (5 bases). Trimming cost V 5 bases and J 0 bases, with 14 bases left between them. Germline CDR1 is SGHVS and CDR2 is FQNEAQ. The CDR3 has 15 amino acids. CDR3 in amino acids: CASSAAAGLSYEQYF. CDR3 DNA: TGTGCCAGCAGCGCCGCCGCGGGCCTCTCCTACGAGCAGTACTTC. The full variable domain, completed using reference TRBV7-8 and TRBJ2-7, is GAGVSQSPRYKVAKRGQDVALRCDPISGHVSLFWYQQALGQGPEFLTYFQNEAQLDKSGLPSDRFFAERPEGSVSTLKIQRTQQEDSAVYLCASSAAAGLSYEQYFGPGTRLTVT.

This clone is a singleton in its sample. V usage is TRBV2 and J usage is TRBJ2-3; D unclear. From germline, CDR1 is SNHLY and CDR2 FYNNEI. With 2 bases removed from V and 4 bases from J, the gap between germline ends came to 4 bases. The CDR3 length is 12 residues. The CDR3 loop reads CASSESSDTQYF. CDR3 DNA sequence: TGTGCCAGCAGTGAAAGTTCAGATACGCAGTATTTT.